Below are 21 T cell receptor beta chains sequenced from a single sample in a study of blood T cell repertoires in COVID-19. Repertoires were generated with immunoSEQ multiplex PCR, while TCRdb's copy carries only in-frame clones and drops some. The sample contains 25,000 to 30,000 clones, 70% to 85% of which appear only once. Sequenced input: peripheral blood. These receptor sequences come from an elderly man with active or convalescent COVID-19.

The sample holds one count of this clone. The DNA of the CDR3 is TGTGCCAGCAGCCGCGAATACAGCTATGGCTACACCTTC. It is translated as CASSREYSYGYTF. The chain carries TRBV4-2 and TRBJ1-2, with D unclear. From germline, CDR1 is LGHNA and CDR2 YNFKEQ. Between the trimmed V and J ends, which lost 4 bases and 4 bases, there was a span of 10 bases. The CDR3 loop spans 13 amino acids.

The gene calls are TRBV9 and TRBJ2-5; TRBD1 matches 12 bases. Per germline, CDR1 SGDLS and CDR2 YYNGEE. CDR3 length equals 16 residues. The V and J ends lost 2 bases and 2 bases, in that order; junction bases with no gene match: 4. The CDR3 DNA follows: TGTGCCAGCAGCGTTGGGACAGGGGGCCCTCAAGAGACCCAGTACTTC. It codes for CASSVGTGGPQETQYF.

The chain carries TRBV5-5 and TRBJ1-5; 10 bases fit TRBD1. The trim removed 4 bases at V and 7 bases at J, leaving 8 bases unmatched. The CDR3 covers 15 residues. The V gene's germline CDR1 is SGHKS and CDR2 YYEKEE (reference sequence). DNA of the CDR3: TGTGCCAGCAGCGTGACAGGGGGCCTCGGGCAGCCCCAGCATTTT. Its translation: CASSVTGGLGQPQHF.

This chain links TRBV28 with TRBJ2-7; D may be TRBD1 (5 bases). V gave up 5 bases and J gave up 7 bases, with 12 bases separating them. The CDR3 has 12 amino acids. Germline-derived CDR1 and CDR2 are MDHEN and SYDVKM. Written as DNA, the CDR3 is TGTGCCAGCAGTCCAGGGCCGCGAGAGCAGTACTTC. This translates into CASSPGPREQYF.

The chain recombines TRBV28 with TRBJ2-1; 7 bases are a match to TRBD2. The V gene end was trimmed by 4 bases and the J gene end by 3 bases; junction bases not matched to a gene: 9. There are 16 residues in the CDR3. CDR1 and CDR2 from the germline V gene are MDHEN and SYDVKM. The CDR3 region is CASSWVIGDYYNEQFF. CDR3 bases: TGTGCCAGCAGTTGGGTAATAGGGGACTACTACAATGAGCAGTTCTTC.

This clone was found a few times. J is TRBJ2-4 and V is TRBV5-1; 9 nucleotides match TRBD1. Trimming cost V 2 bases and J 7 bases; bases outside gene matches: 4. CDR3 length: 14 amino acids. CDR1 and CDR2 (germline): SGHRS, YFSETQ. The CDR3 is CASSLQGAGNIQYF. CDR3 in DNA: TGCGCCAGCAGCTTACAGGGGGCTGGTAACATTCAGTACTTC.

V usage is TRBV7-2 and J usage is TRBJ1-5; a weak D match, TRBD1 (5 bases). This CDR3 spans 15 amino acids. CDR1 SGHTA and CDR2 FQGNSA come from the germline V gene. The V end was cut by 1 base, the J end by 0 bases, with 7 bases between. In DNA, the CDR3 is TGTGCCAGCAGCTTAGAGGGGTATAGCAATCAGCCCCAGCATTTT. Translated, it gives CASSLEGYSNQPQHF.

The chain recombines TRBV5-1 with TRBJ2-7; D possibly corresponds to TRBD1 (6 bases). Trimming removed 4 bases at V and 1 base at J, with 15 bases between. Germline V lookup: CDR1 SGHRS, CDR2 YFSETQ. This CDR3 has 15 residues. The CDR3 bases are TGCGCCAGCAGCACGGGCCAGGGGCGGTCCTACGAGCAGTACTTC. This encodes CASSTGQGRSYEQYF.

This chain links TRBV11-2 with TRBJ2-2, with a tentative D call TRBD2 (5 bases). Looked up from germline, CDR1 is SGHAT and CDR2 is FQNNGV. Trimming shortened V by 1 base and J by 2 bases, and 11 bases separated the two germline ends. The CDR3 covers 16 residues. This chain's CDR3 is CASSLVSRGNTGELFF. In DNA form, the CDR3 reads TGTGCCAGCAGCTTAGTGTCCCGGGGTAACACCGGGGAGCTGTTTTTT.

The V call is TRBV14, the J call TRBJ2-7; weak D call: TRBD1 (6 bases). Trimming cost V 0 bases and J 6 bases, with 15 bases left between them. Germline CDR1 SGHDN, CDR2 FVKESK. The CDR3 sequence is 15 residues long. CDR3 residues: CASSQDHRASGEQYF. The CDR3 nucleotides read TGTGCCAGCAGCCAAGACCACAGGGCCTCCGGCGAGCAGTACTTC.

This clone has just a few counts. The CDR3 nucleotides are TGTGCCAGCAGTCCACTCGGTGGTGGGCAGAACAATCAGCCCCAGCATTTT. Residues: CASSPLGGGQNNQPQHF. This rearrangement joins TRBV6-6 to TRBJ1-5; D unresolved. Germline V gene data show CDR1 as MNHNY and CDR2 as SVGAGI (reference sequence). The CDR3 loop spans 17 amino acids. Trimming took 5 bases from V and 3 from J, leaving 20 bases between them.

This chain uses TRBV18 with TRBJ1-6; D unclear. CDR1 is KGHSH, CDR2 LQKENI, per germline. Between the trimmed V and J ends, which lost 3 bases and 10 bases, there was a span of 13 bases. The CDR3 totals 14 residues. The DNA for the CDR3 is TGTGCCAGCTCACCCGGGAGCACGAACTCACCCCTCCACTTT. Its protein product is CASSPGSTNSPLHF.

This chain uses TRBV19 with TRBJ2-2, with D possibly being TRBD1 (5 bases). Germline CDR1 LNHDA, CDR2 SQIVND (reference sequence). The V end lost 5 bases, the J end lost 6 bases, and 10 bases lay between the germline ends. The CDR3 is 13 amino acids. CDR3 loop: CASSEQAPGELFF. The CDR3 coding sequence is TGTGCCAGTAGTGAACAGGCCCCCGGGGAGCTGTTTTTT.

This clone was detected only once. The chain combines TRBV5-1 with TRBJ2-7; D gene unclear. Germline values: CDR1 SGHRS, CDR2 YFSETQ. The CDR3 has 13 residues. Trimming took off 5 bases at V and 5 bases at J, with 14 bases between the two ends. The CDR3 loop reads CASSFGLRNEQYF. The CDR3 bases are TGCGCCAGCAGTTTCGGGTTACGGAACGAGCAGTACTTC.

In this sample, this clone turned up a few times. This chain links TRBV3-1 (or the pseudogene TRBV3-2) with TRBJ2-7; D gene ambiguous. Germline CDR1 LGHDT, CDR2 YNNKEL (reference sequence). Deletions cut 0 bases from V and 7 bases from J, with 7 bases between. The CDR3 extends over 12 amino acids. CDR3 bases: TGTGCCAGCAGCCAAGATCCGCGAGAGCAGTACTTC. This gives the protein CASSQDPREQYF.

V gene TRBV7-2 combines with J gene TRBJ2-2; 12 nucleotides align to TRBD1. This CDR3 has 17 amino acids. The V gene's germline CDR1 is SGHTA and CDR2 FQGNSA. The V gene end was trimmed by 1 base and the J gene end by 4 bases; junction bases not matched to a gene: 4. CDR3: CASSLGGTGGFTGELFF. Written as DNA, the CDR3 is TGTGCCAGCAGCTTAGGTGGGACAGGGGGCTTCACCGGGGAGCTGTTTTTT.

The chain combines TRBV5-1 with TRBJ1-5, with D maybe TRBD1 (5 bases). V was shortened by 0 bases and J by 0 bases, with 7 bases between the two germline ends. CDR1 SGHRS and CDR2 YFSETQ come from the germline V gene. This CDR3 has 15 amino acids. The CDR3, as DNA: TGCGCCAGCAGCTTGGATCAGGGTAGCAATCAGCCCCAGCATTTT. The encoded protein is CASSLDQGSNQPQHF.

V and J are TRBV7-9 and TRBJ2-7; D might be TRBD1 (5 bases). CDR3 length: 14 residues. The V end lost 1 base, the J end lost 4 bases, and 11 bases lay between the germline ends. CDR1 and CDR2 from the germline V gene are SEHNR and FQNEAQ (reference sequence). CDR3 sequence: CASSLGAQDYEQYF. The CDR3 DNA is TGTGCCAGCAGCTTAGGAGCACAGGATTACGAGCAGTACTTC.

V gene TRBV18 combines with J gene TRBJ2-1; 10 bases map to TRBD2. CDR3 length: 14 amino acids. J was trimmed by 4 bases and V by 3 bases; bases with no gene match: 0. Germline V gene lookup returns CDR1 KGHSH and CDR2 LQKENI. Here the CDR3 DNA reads TGTGCCAGCTCACCGACTAGCGGGTACAATGAGCAGTTCTTC. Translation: CASSPTSGYNEQFF. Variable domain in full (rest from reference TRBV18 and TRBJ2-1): NAGVMQNPRHLVRRRGQEARLRCSPMKGHSHVYWYRQLPEEGLKFMVYLQKENIIDESGMPKERFSAEFPKEGPSILRIQQVVRGDSAAYFCASSPTSGYNEQFFGPGTRLTVL.

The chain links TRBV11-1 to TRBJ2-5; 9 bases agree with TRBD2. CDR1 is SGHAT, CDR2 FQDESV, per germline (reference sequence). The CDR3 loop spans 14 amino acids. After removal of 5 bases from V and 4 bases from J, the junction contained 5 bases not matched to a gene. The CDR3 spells CASSRGGAGETQYF. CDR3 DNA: TGTGCCAGCAGCCGCGGGGGGGCGGGAGAGACCCAGTACTTC.

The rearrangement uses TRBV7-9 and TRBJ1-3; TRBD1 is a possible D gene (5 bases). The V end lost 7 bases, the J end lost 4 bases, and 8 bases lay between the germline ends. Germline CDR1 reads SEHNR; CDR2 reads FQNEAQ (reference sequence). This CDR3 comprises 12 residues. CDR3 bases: TGTGCCAGCACACAGGTCGGAAACACCATATATTTT. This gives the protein CASTQVGNTIYF.